This T cell receptor (beta chain) was identified during a study of T cell changes during pregnancy in multiple sclerosis. V was pared by 7 bases and J by 7 bases, with 9 bases of the junction left unmatched. The CDR3 totals 14 residues. Germline assignment: CDR1 LGHNT and CDR2 FRNRAP. Produced via immunoSEQ multiplex PCR; TCRdb's table is partial and in-frame only. The table includes roughly 40,000 clones, more than 80% detected once. The chain links TRBV12-5 to TRBJ1-5; TRBD1 matches 8 bases. The source was CD4+ T cells from peripheral blood mononuclear cells, collected in the third trimester of pregnancy. The receptor's source is a female donor with multiple sclerosis, enrolled in a pregnancy study. CDR3 in DNA: TGTGCTAGTGACTTAGGACAGGGACGGCAGCCCCAGCATTTT. This translates into CASDLGQGRQPQHF.